This T cell receptor beta chain was captured in a study of blood T cell repertoires in COVID-19. The CDR3 loop spans 15 amino acids. With V trimmed by 6 bases and J by 5 bases, 11 bases remained unmatched. Germline V CDR1 and CDR2: MNHEY, SVGEGT. Here immunoSEQ multiplex PCR was the method, and the copy in TCRdb shows in-frame clones only, minus some. This table holds over 250,000 clones, 83% found once. The V gene is TRBV6-2 or TRBV6-3, the J gene TRBJ1-1, with 8 bases that match TRBD1. The clonotype comes from a woman aged 50 to 60 who had recovered from COVID-19. The sample was peripheral blood. CDR3 DNA: TGTGCCAGCAGCTTTTCAGGGGGCGCGGGAACTGAAGCTTTCTTT. Its protein is CASSFSGGAGTEAFF.